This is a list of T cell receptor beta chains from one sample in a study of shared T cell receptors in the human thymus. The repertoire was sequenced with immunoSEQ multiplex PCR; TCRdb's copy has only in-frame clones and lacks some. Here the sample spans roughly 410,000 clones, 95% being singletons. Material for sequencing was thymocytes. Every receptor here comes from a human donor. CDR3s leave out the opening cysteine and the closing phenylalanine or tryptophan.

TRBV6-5	ASSSGRGNFYGYT
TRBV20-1	SARGELEQF
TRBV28	ASSPFSGRGGETQY
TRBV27	ASSSGIGASGANVLT
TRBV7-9	ASSLLIPCIVQENTEAF
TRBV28	ASTPGQDSYEQY
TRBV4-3	ASSQARGGEGSYNEQF
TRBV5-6	ASTAPHFQETQY
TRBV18	ASSPGEIYEQY
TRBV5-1	ASSANKQGRGALNTEAF
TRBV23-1	ARRAECEQY
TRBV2	ASSRTFAYEQY
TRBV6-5	AARPSEAYSYEQY
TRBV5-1	ASSMKAASGRTAGELF
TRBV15	ATSRGGTGLLEQY
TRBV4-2	ASSPPSDTQY
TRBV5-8	ASSTKTGGKSNQPQH
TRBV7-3	ASSAGLAVYNEQF
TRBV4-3	ASSHNASVSCTGELF
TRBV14	ASSQRQGLSTGELF
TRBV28	ASTPGNTIY
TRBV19	ASSIRRAGGRDTQY
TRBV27	ASSSDRLGGFYGYT
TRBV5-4	ASSRGRNTEAF
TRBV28	ASTRLDRLLYSYEQY
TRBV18	ASSPQPGTENTEAF
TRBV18	ASSPEGLAGVGEQY
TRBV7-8	ASSLAAEACPLSYEQY
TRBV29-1	SVEDRGGAEAF
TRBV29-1	SVQAAGLAEPAHNSYNEQF
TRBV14	ASSRRTGVSGNTIY
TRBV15	ATSARDRSPTSRFQEDTQY
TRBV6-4	ASSEIAGGTRYEQY
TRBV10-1	ANPRVSIDSYEQY
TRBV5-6	ASSLAYRGLGQPQH
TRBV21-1	ASSTRPGLAGEQF
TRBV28	ASSLMGQGVHEQF
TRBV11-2	ACKPREEMAGELF
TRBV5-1	ASSPRVRHNEQF
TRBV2	ASRDIREAINQPQH
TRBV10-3	AISEYREATYEQY
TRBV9	ASSSPGNREQF
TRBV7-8	ASSFWDLNLRRGNTIY
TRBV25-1	ASSEYFQRVTGELF